Listed below are T cell receptor beta chains from one sample, sequenced in a study of early T cells in non-severe SARS-CoV-2 infection. Each CDR3 protein gets one entry after TCRdb re-called the 5' RACE reads with MiXCR. The sample lists 20,000 to 25,000 distinct CDR3 sequences, 5% seen once, with about 4% in the top ten. The material sequenced was whole blood. The source of these receptors is an adult who was a healthcare worker with PCR-confirmed SARS-CoV-2 infection or an uninfected control (not recorded which). Both conserved end residues are part of each CDR3. Fields, in order: J gene, CDR3 length, V gene, D gene, clone size, CDR3 protein, CDR3 DNA. The D gene is left open where the match is weak. Where a row states a size, it is once, few, many or the class of an expanded clone; other rows omit it.

TRBJ2-2 16 TRBV7-9 TRBD1 NA CASSPWGQGVLGELFF TGTGCCAGCAGCCCCTGGGGACAGGGCGTCCTGGGGGAGCTGTTTTTT
TRBJ2-7 15 TRBV28 TRBD1 few CASSPPGQSSYEQYF TGTGCCAGCAGCCCCCCGGGACAGAGCTCCTACGAGCAGTACTTC
TRBJ2-5 15 TRBV2 TRBD2 many CASMSSGGPRETQYF TGTGCCAGCATGAGTAGCGGGGGCCCCAGAGAGACCCAGTACTTC
TRBJ1-2 15 TRBV7-6 TRBD1 many CASSLEQGENYGYTF TGTGCCAGCAGCTTAGAACAGGGGGAGAACTATGGCTACACCTTC
TRBJ1-4 12 TRBV15 NA many CATSRVNEKLFF TGTGCCACCAGCAGGGTTAATGAAAAACTGTTTTTT
TRBJ2-5 13 TRBV9 NA many CASSRGAGETQYF TGTGCCAGCAGCCGGGGGGCTGGTGAGACCCAGTACTTC
TRBJ2-1 16 TRBV11-3 NA NA CASSSRRPGSYNEQFF TGTGCCAGCAGCTCCCGGCGACCCGGGAGTTACAATGAGCAGTTCTTC
TRBJ2-3 14 TRBV4-1 NA many CASSQRDFTDTQYF TGCGCCAGCAGCCAAAGGGACTTCACAGATACGCAGTATTTT
TRBJ2-5 15 TRBV4-3 NA many CASSQDDRFQETQYF TGCGCCAGCAGCCAAGATGACAGGTTCCAAGAGACCCAGTACTTC
TRBJ2-2 14 TRBV6-1 TRBD1 medium-sized CASRDRVIAGELFF TGTGCCAGCAGAGACAGGGTGATAGCAGGGGAGCTGTTTTTT
TRBJ2-2 14 TRBV10-2 NA many CASRSTEYAGELFF TGCGCCAGCAGGTCAACAGAATATGCCGGGGAGCTGTTTTTT
TRBJ2-1 15 TRBV5-4 TRBD1 many CASSHDRDSYNEQFF TGTGCCAGCAGCCACGACAGGGACTCCTACAATGAGCAGTTCTTC
TRBJ2-3 13 TRBV7-6 NA many CASSPPVADTQYF TGTGCCAGCAGCCCTCCAGTCGCAGATACGCAGTATTTT
TRBJ1-3 10 TRBV30 NA many CARGGNTIYF TGTGCCCGGGGGGGAAACACCATATATTTT
TRBJ2-1 17 TRBV6-5 NA many CASSYSPGQSQYNEQFF TGTGCCAGCAGTTACTCGCCGGGCCAGAGTCAGTACAATGAGCAGTTCTTC
TRBJ1-1 16 TRBV6-5 TRBD1 many CASQSPWDRQNTEAFF TGTGCCAGCCAATCTCCGTGGGACAGGCAAAACACTGAAGCTTTCTTT
TRBJ2-1 19 TRBV10-1 TRBD2 many CASSEGQYSGGRSYNEQFF TGCGCCAGCAGTGAGGGTCAATATAGCGGGGGCCGCTCCTACAATGAGCAGTTCTTC
TRBJ1-5 16 TRBV20-1 NA many CSARDTGQHSNQPQHF TGCAGTGCTAGAGATACTGGGCAACATAGCAATCAGCCCCAGCATTTT
TRBJ2-1 15 TRBV27 NA many CASNHRPDSYNEQFF TGTGCCAGCAACCACCGCCCGGACTCCTACAATGAGCAGTTCTTC
TRBJ1-5 17 TRBV6-6 NA medium-sized CASSYNRGLYSNQPQHF TGTGCCAGCAGTTACAACCGGGGCCTATATAGCAATCAGCCCCAGCATTTT
TRBJ2-1 15 TRBV20-1 NA many CSARDQGLRGNEQFF TGCAGTGCTAGAGATCAGGGACTGAGGGGCAATGAGCAGTTCTTC
TRBJ2-2 15 TRBV11-3 NA many CASSFGRPNTGELFF TGTGCCAGCAGCTTCGGAAGGCCGAACACCGGGGAGCTGTTTTTT
TRBJ2-7 16 TRBV4-3 NA many CASSQAYSVLEDEQYF TGCGCCAGCAGCCAAGCCTATTCCGTTTTGGAGGACGAGCAGTACTTC
TRBJ1-5 13 TRBV29-1 TRBD1 many CSAVDRGGQPQHF TGCAGCGCAGTGGACAGGGGAGGTCAGCCCCAGCATTTT
TRBJ1-5 14 TRBV5-4 NA many CASSLDGGRQPQHF TGTGCCAGCAGCTTGGATGGGGGCCGTCAGCCCCAGCATTTT
TRBJ1-3 13 TRBV29-1 TRBD1 NA CSAGTGRGNTIYF TGCAGCGCCGGGACAGGGCGCGGAAACACCATATATTTT
TRBJ1-1 14 TRBV4-3 NA many CASRQDPDNPEAFF TGCGCCAGCAGACAAGATCCGGACAACCCTGAAGCTTTCTTT
TRBJ1-5 12 TRBV28 TRBD1 many CASRDSGQPQHF TGTGCCAGCCGGGACAGCGGGCAGCCCCAGCATTTT
TRBJ2-5 18 TRBV11-2 NA many CASSLDGRPRSLQETQYF TGTGCCAGCAGCTTAGATGGGCGGCCGCGATCTCTCCAAGAGACCCAGTACTTC
TRBJ1-1 14 TRBV30 TRBD1 NA CAWSLGQPNTEAFF TGTGCCTGGAGCCTGGGACAGCCGAACACTGAAGCTTTCTTT
TRBJ1-2 13 TRBV5-6 NA NA CASSLGQVNGYTF TGTGCCAGCAGCTTGGGACAGGTCAATGGCTACACCTTC
TRBJ2-7 15 TRBV29-1 NA many CSLPNPRRGSYEQYF TGCAGCCTGCCCAACCCTAGAAGGGGTTCGTACGAGCAGTACTTC
TRBJ1-2 13 TRBV12-3/TRBV12-4 NA many CASTHGGGWGYTF TGTGCCAGCACCCATGGGGGGGGCTGGGGCTACACCTTC
TRBJ2-2 16 TRBV7-6 TRBD2 NA CASSLPLGGGPRELFF TGTGCCAGCAGCTTACCGTTGGGCGGGGGGCCCCGGGAGCTGTTTTTT
TRBJ1-5 14 TRBV20-1 NA many CSARSGGPNQPQHF TGCAGTGCCAGGTCCGGGGGGCCAAATCAGCCCCAGCATTTT
TRBJ2-7 14 TRBV6-5 NA few CASRPQGSAYEQYF TGTGCCAGCAGGCCTCAGGGTTCGGCCTACGAGCAGTACTTC
TRBJ1-4 16 TRBV10-2 NA many CASSGSTVYGSEKLFF TGCGCCAGCAGTGGGTCGACAGTTTACGGATCCGAAAAACTGTTTTTT
TRBJ1-6 13 TRBV7-9 NA many CASTNTPNSPLHF TGTGCCAGCACCAACACCCCTAATTCACCCCTCCACTTT
TRBJ1-1 13 TRBV27 NA many CASGEFRKTEAFF TGTGCCAGCGGTGAGTTCAGGAAAACTGAAGCTTTCTTT
TRBJ2-5 14 TRBV20-1 TRBD1 medium-sized CSASPGTGGETQYF TGCAGTGCTAGTCCCGGGACAGGTGGTGAGACCCAGTACTTC
TRBJ1-4 12 TRBV30 NA many CAWSVRGRRLFF TGTGCCTGGAGTGTACGCGGCAGAAGACTGTTTTTT
TRBJ1-5 14 TRBV18 NA many CASADSYSNQPQHF TGTGCCAGCGCGGACAGTTATAGCAATCAGCCCCAGCATTTT
TRBJ2-3 12 TRBV7-9 NA many CASSRYTDTQYF TGTGCCAGCAGTCGGTACACAGATACGCAGTATTTT
TRBJ1-6 14 TRBV11-2 TRBD1 many CASSLNRGNSPLHF TGTGCCAGCAGCTTAAACAGGGGGAATTCACCCCTCCACTTT